The 23 T cell receptor beta chains listed next were all sequenced from one sample in a study of identical twins. TCRdb redid the calling of the 5' RACE reads with MiXCR, one entry per CDR3 protein. This table has about 570,000 distinct CDR3 sequences, just under 10% appearing once. These same data were also listed under a study on yellow fever vaccine responses in identical twins.

Sequencing input: PBMCs. These receptors were collected from a young woman in good health.

This clonotype was counted between two and nine times. The V call is TRBV11-2, the J call TRBJ2-1, with D maybe TRBD2 (6 bases). The V end lost 2 bases, the J end lost 8 bases, and 25 bases lay between the germline ends. CDR1 SGHAT and CDR2 FQNNGV come from the germline V gene. This CDR3 comprises 18 residues. For the CDR3, the DNA is TGTGCCAGCAGCTTATCCACGATTAGGGACTCCCCTCCCCATGAGCAGTTCTTC. Its protein product is CASSLSTIRDSPPHEQFF.

This sequence joins TRBV7-8 and TRBJ1-1; TRBD1 matches 9 bases. The CDR3 covers 15 residues. The germline V gene encodes CDR1 SGHVS and CDR2 FQNEAQ. V lost 4 bases and J lost 0; bases outside the gene matches: 3. The CDR3 sequence: CASSSHRGLNTEAFF. The CDR3 DNA reads TGTGCCAGCAGCTCCCACAGGGGGCTGAACACTGAAGCTTTCTTT.

This clonotype came up many times. This chain uses TRBV15 with TRBJ2-6; no clear D. CDR1 is LNHNV, CDR2 YYDKDF, per germline (reference sequence). The CDR3 runs 14 residues. V shed 0 bases and J shed 3 bases, with 3 bases lying between them. The CDR3, as DNA: TGTGCCACCAGCAGAGATCTTGGGGCCAACGTCCTGACTTTC. Its protein product is CATSRDLGANVLTF.

This chain uses TRBV7-2 with TRBJ1-1, with D uncertain. This CDR3 has 12 amino acids. Per germline, CDR1 SGHTA and CDR2 FQGNSA. The V gene lost 1 base and the J gene lost 5 bases, with 5 bases spanning the gap. The chain's CDR3 is CASSLDVTEAFF. DNA for the CDR3: TGTGCCAGCAGCTTAGACGTTACTGAAGCTTTCTTT.

The genes are TRBV7-9 and TRBJ1-2; TRBD1 aligns across 9 bases. V was clipped by 1 base and J by 6 bases; unmatched bases: 3. Germline CDR1 SEHNR, CDR2 FQNEAQ (reference sequence). CDR3 size: 14 residues. Here the CDR3 reads CASSLGDREDGYTF. In DNA, the CDR3 is TGTGCCAGCAGCTTAGGGGACAGGGAAGATGGCTACACCTTC.

This rearrangement joins TRBV15 to TRBJ2-4; maybe TRBD2 (6 bases). Germline assignment: CDR1 LNHNV and CDR2 YYDKDF (reference sequence). The CDR3 spans 16 residues. Deletions cut 1 base from V and 0 bases from J, with 10 bases between. CDR3 coding DNA: TGTGCCACCAGCAGAGTAGCGGAACTAGCCAAAAACATTCAGTACTTC. It encodes CATSRVAELAKNIQYF. Full variable domain (outside the CDR3, taken from reference TRBV15 and TRBJ2-4): DAMVIQNPRYQVTQFGKPVTLSCSQTLNHNVMYWYQQKSSQAPKLLFHYYDKDFNNEADTPDNFQSRRPNTSFCFLDIRSPGLGDTAMYLCATSRVAELAKNIQYFGAGTRLSVL.

This clonotype was counted a few times. The chain joins TRBV6-2 or TRBV6-3 to TRBJ2-1; 11 bases map to TRBD2. The CDR3 is 19 amino acids. Trimming at V came to 5 bases and at J to 5 bases, leaving 17 bases not matched to a gene. CDR1 MNHEY and CDR2 SVGEGT come from the germline V gene. CDR3 bases: TGTGCCAGCAGTAACCCTATTACCTTAGTAGCGGGGGGGAACAATGAGCAGTTCTTC. Translated: CASSNPITLVAGGNNEQFF.

The sample holds many counts of this clonotype. The rearrangement joins TRBV12-3 or TRBV12-4 to TRBJ2-1; maybe TRBD1 (5 bases). V was trimmed by 6 bases and J by 3 bases, leaving 15 bases between them. CDR3 length equals 15 residues. In DNA, the CDR3 is TGTGCCAGCAGCCCAACAGGCGCTCGCTACAATGAGCAGTTCTTC. Translation: CASSPTGARYNEQFF.

This clonotype was observed at least ten times. The chain couples TRBV5-1 to TRBJ2-5; D remains ambiguous. V was cut by 6 bases and J by 1 base, with 7 bases left in between. The germline CDR1 and CDR2 sequences are SGHRS and YFSETQ. The CDR3 covers 12 residues. This chain's CDR3 is CASNGPQETQYF. In DNA, the CDR3 is TGCGCCAGCAACGGCCCCCAAGAGACCCAGTACTTC. The full variable domain, rest sourced from reference TRBV5-1 and TRBJ2-5, is KAGVTQTPRYLIKTRGQQVTLSCSPISGHRSVSWYQQTPGQGLQFLFEYFSETQRNKGNFPGRFSGRQFSNSRSEMNVSTLELGDSALYLCASNGPQETQYFGPGTRLLVL.

In its sample, this clonotype was seen many times. The V gene is TRBV12-3 or TRBV12-4, the J gene TRBJ1-1; D gene unclear. This CDR3 contains 13 residues. The V end lost 1 base, the J end lost 11 bases, and 14 bases lay between the germline ends. The CDR3 coding sequence is TGTGCCAGCAGTTTAGACTTTACAGCAGTGGCTTTCTTT. Translation: CASSLDFTAVAFF.

This clonotype was found a few times. The chain recombines TRBV20-1 with TRBJ2-7; the match to TRBD1 covers 11 bases. Per germline, CDR1 DFQATT and CDR2 SNEGSKA (reference sequence). After removal of 0 bases from V and 4 bases from J, the junction contained 5 bases not matched to a gene. This CDR3 is built from 15 residues. CDR3 amino acids: CSARDSGTGGYEQYF. In DNA, the CDR3 is TGCAGTGCTAGAGACTCCGGGACAGGGGGTTACGAGCAGTACTTC.

This chain links TRBV7-2 with TRBJ2-3; the match to TRBD2 covers 9 bases. The germline V gene encodes CDR1 SGHTA and CDR2 FQGNSA. Losses at the gene ends were 2 bases for V and 5 bases for J; bases not matched to a gene: 5. This CDR3 contains 15 residues. The CDR3 region is CASSLLAGAEDTQYF. CDR3 DNA sequence: TGTGCCAGCAGCTTATTAGCGGGAGCTGAAGATACGCAGTATTTT.

This clonotype was recorded at least ten times. This chain uses TRBV12-3 or TRBV12-4 with TRBJ1-1; weak D call: TRBD1 (5 bases). There are 16 residues in the CDR3. Trimming took off 0 bases at V and 3 bases at J, with 14 bases between the two ends. The CDR3: CASSLARVKAHTEAFF. CDR3 DNA: TGTGCCAGCAGTTTAGCCAGGGTGAAGGCGCACACTGAAGCTTTCTTT.

The chain joins TRBV6-5 to TRBJ2-2, with D possibly TRBD2 on 6 matching bases. The V gene lost 0 bases and the J gene lost 3 bases, with 20 bases spanning the gap. This CDR3 contains 19 residues. CDR1 is MNHEY and CDR2 is SVGAGI in the germline V gene. The CDR3 spells CASSYSGGAGLWHTGELFF. The CDR3 nucleotides read TGTGCCAGCAGTTACTCGGGCGGGGCTGGTCTTTGGCACACCGGGGAGCTGTTTTTT.

The chain carries TRBV20-1 and TRBJ2-3; D is unresolved. CDR1 and CDR2 (germline): DFQATT, SNEGSKA (reference sequence). Trimming removed 1 base from V and 7 bases from J, with 18 bases in between. The CDR3 length is 15 residues. As DNA, the CDR3 is TGCAGTGCTAGAGGAATAGGGTTGGCTGTGAATACGCAGTATTTT. Translated, it gives CSARGIGLAVNTQYF.

A few counts support this clonotype. This chain links TRBV6-2 or TRBV6-3 with TRBJ2-1; D is unresolved. Per germline, CDR1 MNHEY and CDR2 SVGEGT. The CDR3 has 15 amino acids. V lost 2 bases and J lost 0, with 8 bases in between. CDR3 nucleotide sequence: TGTGCCAGCAGTTACGGTCAGAGCTCCTACAATGAGCAGTTCTTC. This codes for CASSYGQSSYNEQFF.

This clonotype has more than one count but fewer than ten. The chain recombines TRBV28 with TRBJ2-1; the match to TRBD2 covers 11 bases. V lost 5 bases and J lost 6; bases outside the gene matches: 6. The CDR3 sequence is 15 residues long. The germline V gene has CDR1 MDHEN and CDR2 SYDVKM. The CDR3 here is CASSPIAGGSNEQFF. CDR3 in DNA: TGTGCCAGCAGTCCTATAGCGGGAGGGTCCAATGAGCAGTTCTTC. Looking up the rest from reference TRBV28 and TRBJ2-1 gives the full variable domain: DVKVTQSSRYLVKRTGEKVFLECVQDMDHENMFWYRQDPGLGLRLIYFSYDVKMKEKGDIPEGYSVSREKKERFSLILESASTNQTSMYLCASSPIAGGSNEQFFGPGTRLTVL.

This chain uses TRBV9 with TRBJ2-2, with TRBD1 identical over 7 bases. After removal of 2 bases from V and 4 bases from J, the junction contained 5 bases not matched to a gene. The CDR3 has 15 amino acids. Germline CDR1 is SGDLS and CDR2 is YYNGEE. CDR3 loop: CASSVSTGVTGELFF. CDR3 nucleotides: TGTGCCAGCAGCGTCTCAACAGGGGTCACCGGGGAGCTGTTTTTT.

The sample holds a few counts of this clonotype. CDR3 sequence reads: CASSLYPGTSGDYEQYF. DNA for the CDR3: TGCGCCAGCAGCCTCTACCCCGGGACTAGCGGGGACTACGAGCAGTACTTC. The rearrangement uses TRBV4-3 and TRBJ2-7; 13 bases agree with TRBD2. CDR1 LGHNA and CDR2 YSLEER come from the germline V gene. The ends lost 4 bases at V and 3 bases at J; junction bases unmatched: 9. The CDR3 totals 17 residues.

This clonotype was recorded only once. The V gene is TRBV15, the J gene TRBJ2-4; D gene ambiguous. Trimming cost V 1 base and J 6 bases, with 4 bases left between them. Germline loops: CDR1 LNHNV, CDR2 YYDKDF (reference sequence). The CDR3 is 12 residues long. CDR3 in DNA: TGTGCCACCAGCAGAGCGGGAAACATTCAGTACTTC. As protein: CATSRAGNIQYF.

V gene TRBV21-1 combines with J gene TRBJ2-6; the table assigns TRBD1, which was not confirmed against the DNA. TRBV21-1 is assigned pseudogene status. The CDR3 contains 18 residues. CDR3: CASNRPGTGRSGANVLTF. In nucleotides, the CDR3 is TGTGCCAGCAACCGACCCGGGACAGGGCGATCTGGGGCCAACGTCCTGACTTTC.

The V and J genes are TRBV7-9 and TRBJ2-6, with D perhaps being TRBD1 or TRBD2 (6 bases each). From germline, CDR1 is SEHNR and CDR2 FQNEAQ (reference sequence). The CDR3 runs 13 residues. CDR3 in DNA: TGTACCCTTGGGGGGCCTGGGGCCAACGTCCTGACTTTC. Its protein product is CTLGGPGANVLTF.

This chain joins TRBV5-1 and TRBJ2-1; 7 positions agree with TRBD1. V dropped 3 bases and J dropped 6; count of bases not matched to a gene: 6. CDR3 size: 14 residues. Germline lookup yields CDR1 SGHRS and CDR2 YFSETQ. CDR3 sequence reads: CASSSGQTGNEQFF. CDR3 DNA sequence: TGCGCCAGCAGCTCGGGACAGACGGGCAATGAGCAGTTCTTC.